This T cell receptor beta chain was recovered during a study of vaccination effects on CD4 cells after COVID-19. The overall study: Early samples were taken at day +14, late at days +241, +227, +161. Post-vaccine sampling occurred a median 72 days after the second dose. Study-wide points: Clonal contraction was marked in infection- and vaccine-induced clones late after vaccination.

After roughly 9 days in culture, the CD4+ T cells were isolated. The person was diagnosed with PCR-confirmed SARS-CoV-2 infection between March and December 2020. Every participant took two doses of the BNT162b2 or mRNA-1273 vaccine. On day 3 and again on day 7, half the medium was replaced with IL-2 medium. The data were produced by immunoSEQ multiplex PCR, yet TCRdb's version contains in-frame clones alone and is incomplete. The table shows nearly 35,000 clones, with around 79% occurring only once. Comment on this clone: The antigen is undetermined.

CDR1 and CDR2 from the germline V gene are SQVTM and ANQGSEA. The CDR3 has 14 amino acids. Trimming stripped 4 bases from V and 2 bases from J, with 11 bases between. The sample here was CD4+ T cells from PBMCs cultured without peptide, taken after COVID-19 vaccination. V gene TRBV29-1 combines with J gene TRBJ2-2, with a tentative D call TRBD1 (5 bases). This TCR came from a human donor who had a prior SARS-CoV-2 infection. The CDR3 loop reads CSVGGRDNTGELFF. CDR3 nucleotides: TGCAGCGTTGGGGGCAGAGATAACACCGGGGAGCTGTTTTTT.